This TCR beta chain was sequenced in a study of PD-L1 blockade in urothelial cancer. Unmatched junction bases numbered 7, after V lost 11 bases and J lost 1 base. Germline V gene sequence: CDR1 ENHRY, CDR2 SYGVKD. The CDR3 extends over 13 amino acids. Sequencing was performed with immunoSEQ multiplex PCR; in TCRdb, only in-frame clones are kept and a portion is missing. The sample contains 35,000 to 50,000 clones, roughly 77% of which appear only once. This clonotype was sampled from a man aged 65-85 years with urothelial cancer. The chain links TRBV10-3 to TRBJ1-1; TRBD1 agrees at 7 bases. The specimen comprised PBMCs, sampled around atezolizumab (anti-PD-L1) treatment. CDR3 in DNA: TGTGCCGTCGGGACAGTACCGAACACTGAAGCTTTCTTT. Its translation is CAVGTVPNTEAFF.